These T cell receptor beta chains were read from a single sample in a study of T cells in Graves' hyperthyroidism and ophthalmopathy. TCRdb re-called the multiplex PCR reads through MiXCR, storing one row per CDR3 protein. This sample yields about 360,000 distinct CDR3 sequences, of which 13% are seen a single time; 9.2% belongs to the top ten. Material for sequencing was blood. The receptors here all came from a woman in her late teens or twenties with Graves' hyperthyroidism. The CDR3 runs from the conserved cysteine through the conserved F or W. D genes are given only for firm matches.

d_gene: .
v_gene: TRBV6-1
CDR3aa: CASSAGTYDTQYF

d_gene: .
v_gene: TRBV19
CDR3aa: CASSTRQVPDTQYF

d_gene: TRBD1
v_gene: TRBV7-9
CDR3aa: CASSNRGLNYGYTF

d_gene: .
v_gene: TRBV27
CDR3aa: CASSPVTWDEQYF

d_gene: .
v_gene: TRBV7-3
CDR3aa: CASSPSEYSPLHF

d_gene: .
v_gene: TRBV7-9
CDR3aa: CASRGVGVSGANVLTF

d_gene: TRBD2
v_gene: TRBV30
CDR3aa: CAWSPVAGEETQYF

d_gene: TRBD1
v_gene: TRBV5-1
CDR3aa: CASSPRTGPVGYTF

d_gene: TRBD1
v_gene: TRBV20-1
CDR3aa: CSARDTGVEKLFF

d_gene: .
v_gene: TRBV5-5
CDR3aa: CASSLDRDNEQFF

d_gene: .
v_gene: TRBV19
CDR3aa: CASISQGRGGEQFF

d_gene: .
v_gene: TRBV9
CDR3aa: CASSVTRTSYNEQFF

d_gene: .
v_gene: TRBV18
CDR3aa: CASSAGQYNEQFF

d_gene: .
v_gene: TRBV7-3
CDR3aa: CASSPFSTGELFF

d_gene: .
v_gene: TRBV3-1
CDR3aa: CASSNNGEAFF

d_gene: .
v_gene: TRBV10-3
CDR3aa: CAISAISTIGEQFF

d_gene: .
v_gene: TRBV3-1
CDR3aa: CASSQGTGSTEAFF

d_gene: TRBD2
v_gene: TRBV7-3
CDR3aa: CASSYSGGIQETQYF

d_gene: .
v_gene: TRBV3-1
CDR3aa: CASSQDTAANTGELFF

d_gene: TRBD1
v_gene: TRBV19
CDR3aa: CASSKRPGQANEKLFF

d_gene: .
v_gene: TRBV20-1
CDR3aa: CSASPRTANYGYTF

d_gene: .
v_gene: TRBV7-9
CDR3aa: CASSPQESGSNEQFF

d_gene: TRBD1
v_gene: TRBV3-1
CDR3aa: CASSGQGRNQPQHF

d_gene: TRBD1
v_gene: TRBV6-1
CDR3aa: CASSEGDRVTNEQFF

d_gene: .
v_gene: TRBV30
CDR3aa: CAWSQSPWESSYNEQFF

d_gene: TRBD2
v_gene: TRBV12-3/TRBV12-4
CDR3aa: CASSLVGGGAATGELFF

d_gene: .
v_gene: TRBV5-1
CDR3aa: CASSLSGGMYTQYF

d_gene: .
v_gene: TRBV15
CDR3aa: CATSREYGRVKETQYF

d_gene: .
v_gene: TRBV28
CDR3aa: CAGWTWGNEQFF

d_gene: .
v_gene: TRBV6-2/TRBV6-3
CDR3aa: CASSYTVDTQYF

d_gene: TRBD1
v_gene: TRBV7-2
CDR3aa: CASSLRQGTNEAFF

d_gene: .
v_gene: TRBV7-9
CDR3aa: CASSLKGLNEQFF

d_gene: .
v_gene: TRBV12-3/TRBV12-4
CDR3aa: CASSLGTGDLGEKLFF

d_gene: .
v_gene: TRBV3-1
CDR3aa: CASSQDILGSTDTQYF

d_gene: .
v_gene: TRBV28
CDR3aa: CASRTVLDTQYF

d_gene: .
v_gene: TRBV2
CDR3aa: CASSDGSIRGFWYGYTF

d_gene: TRBD2
v_gene: TRBV25-1
CDR3aa: CASSESDPGTTSTDTQYF

d_gene: TRBD2
v_gene: TRBV11-3
CDR3aa: CASSPRLAGGPGNEQFF

d_gene: TRBD1
v_gene: TRBV20-1
CDR3aa: CSAIPILRDRPMNTEAFF

d_gene: .
v_gene: TRBV29-1
CDR3aa: CSVGDLNTEAFF

d_gene: .
v_gene: TRBV12-5
CDR3aa: CASGTGQPNTEAFF

d_gene: TRBD2
v_gene: TRBV5-1
CDR3aa: CASSSEGLAERYEQYF

d_gene: .
v_gene: TRBV6-1
CDR3aa: CASLAQAPGGEDTEAFF

d_gene: .
v_gene: TRBV6-4
CDR3aa: CASSAHDRLGEQFF

d_gene: TRBD2
v_gene: TRBV2
CDR3aa: CASSSGLAGINEQYF

d_gene: .
v_gene: TRBV29-1
CDR3aa: CSVEGQTNTEAFF

d_gene: .
v_gene: TRBV3-1
CDR3aa: CASSPVAYGHGYEQYF

d_gene: TRBD1
v_gene: TRBV28
CDR3aa: CASRPDRGRYTEAFF

d_gene: .
v_gene: TRBV2
CDR3aa: CASNGWDNSPLHF

d_gene: TRBD1
v_gene: TRBV5-5
CDR3aa: CASSQHDRGLTEAFF

d_gene: .
v_gene: TRBV6-1
CDR3aa: CASSRGWGGSYEQYF

d_gene: TRBD2
v_gene: TRBV30
CDR3aa: CAWSTRTSGSYEQYF

d_gene: TRBD2
v_gene: TRBV7-2
CDR3aa: CASSPGLAADTQYF

d_gene: .
v_gene: TRBV9
CDR3aa: CASSVDGASNQPQHF